This T cell receptor beta chain derives from a study of blood T cell repertoires in COVID-19. Study-level background: From the United States, Italy and Spain came samples of acute and convalescent COVID-19. PBMCs, B-cell-depleted T cells, or T cells were the source of the cDNA or gDNA that made up the material.

The authors' processing: Reference gene primer amplification gave estimated nucleated cell counts. Libraries were prepared by immunoSEQ multiplex PCR; TCRdb keeps only in-frame clonotypes and omits some of them. The V and J calls and the clone size are those of that table, but D and trimming were determined from the DNA. The sample has about 370,000 clones, around 87% seen once. Trimming removed 0 bases at V and 8 bases at J, with 8 bases between. The length of the CDR3 is 12 residues. Germline assignment: CDR1 SGHNT and CDR2 YYREEE (reference sequence). Patients of the Seattle cohort, enrolled during active infection, were followed longitudinally.

The material sequenced was peripheral blood. This sequence was found in a young woman with COVID-19, enrolled during active disease. The J gene is TRBJ1-2, the V gene TRBV5-4; D is possibly TRBD1 (5 bases). As DNA, the CDR3 is TGTGCCAGCAGCTTGGACCCAGGGGGCTACACCTTC. Residues: CASSLDPGGYTF. Full variable domain (outside the CDR3, taken from reference TRBV5-4 and TRBJ1-2): ETGVTQSPTHLIKTRGQQVTLRCSSQSGHNTVSWYQQALGQGPQFIFQYYREEENGRGNFPPRFSGLQFPNYSSELNVNALELDDSALYLCASSLDPGGYTFGSGTRLTVV.